The rows below give T cell receptor beta chains drawn from one sample of a study of shared clonotypes between healthy human individuals. Sequencing used immunoSEQ multiplex PCR; TCRdb keeps in-frame clones, though not all of them. The sample contains around 550,000 clones, about 96% of which appear only once. Source material: naive CD4+ T cells sorted from blood. The receptors were sampled from a woman aged 25 to 39 in good health. The CDR3 runs from the conserved cysteine through the conserved F or W. D genes are given only for firm matches. The size field is filled for only some rows; it gives once, few, many or a size class.

abundance | d_gene | j_gene | v_gene | CDR3nt | CDR3aa
. | TRBD2 | TRBJ2-5 | TRBV19 | TGTGCCAGTAGCGGGAGGGCCGATGCCGATAGGACCCAGTACTTC | CASSGRADADRTQYF
. | TRBD1 | TRBJ1-1 | TRBV11-3 | TGTGCCAGCAGACACAGGGGTCCTGAAGCTTTCTTT | CASRHRGPEAFF
. | . | TRBJ1-2 | TRBV19 | TGTGCCAGTAGGGCCGCAGGGGTCGGCTATGGCTACACCTTC | CASRAAGVGYGYTF
. | TRBD1 | TRBJ2-3 | TRBV4-1 | TGCGCCAGCAGCCAACCGACAGGGAGCACAGATACGCAGTATTTT | CASSQPTGSTDTQYF
. | . | TRBJ1-1 | TRBV28 | TGTGCCAGCAGTTTTTGGACGCTGAACACTGAAGCTTTCTTT | CASSFWTLNTEAFF
. | . | TRBJ1-5 | TRBV15 | TGTGCCACCAGCAGAGAAGGTACGGGCTCCTGGAGGCCCCAGCATTTT | CATSREGTGSWRPQHF
once | . | TRBJ1-5 | TRBV5-1 | TGCGCCACTCACACAGGGCCCCAGCCCCAGCATTTT | CATHTGPQPQHF
. | TRBD2 | TRBJ2-5 | TRBV2 | TGTGCCAGCAGCCGACTAGCGGAGGGGGAGCAGTACTTC | CASSRLAEGEQYF
. | . | TRBJ1-3 | TRBV30 | TGTGCCTGGAGAGCGGCGATTAAAAACACCATATATTTT | CAWRAAIKNTIYF
. | . | TRBJ1-2 | TRBV18 | TGTGCCAGCTCACCAGGACCCGGGACTAACTATGGCTACACCTTC | CASSPGPGTNYGYTF
. | . | TRBJ1-5 | TRBV12-5 | TGTGCTAGTGGTTTGGTATCGGGTAATCAGCCCCAGCATTTT | CASGLVSGNQPQHF
. | TRBD2 | TRBJ2-2 | TRBV27 | TGTGCCAGCAGTCTAGGACTAGCGGGAGTGACCGGGGAGCTGTTTTTT | CASSLGLAGVTGELFF
. | . | TRBJ2-3 | TRBV5-8 | TGTGCCAGCAGCTTTTATTCAGATACCACAGATACGCAGTATTTT | CASSFYSDTTDTQYF
. | . | TRBJ2-7 | TRBV19 | TGTGCCAGCCGACAAGGCCCGGACGGACACTACGAGCAGTACTTC | CASRQGPDGHYEQYF
. | . | TRBJ2-7 | TRBV13 | TGTGCCAGCACCTTACCGGGGAGCTCCTACGAGCAGTACTTC | CASTLPGSSYEQYF
. | TRBD1 | TRBJ2-2 | TRBV7-9 | TGTGCCAGCGGGACAGGGGTGAACACCGGGGAGCTGTTTTTT | CASGTGVNTGELFF
. | . | TRBJ2-7 | TRBV5-8 | TGTGCCAGCAGGCGTGGGGCAGGGCCCTACGAGCAGTACTTC | CASRRGAGPYEQYF
few | TRBD1 | TRBJ1-5 | TRBV19 | TGTGCCAGTAGTATACGGGCAGGGGGCCAACAGCCCCAGCATTTT | CASSIRAGGQQPQHF
once | TRBD1 | TRBJ2-7 | TRBV5-4 | TGTGCCAGCAGCCTCGCCGGGACAGGGGGCGCCGTGCAGTACTTC | CASSLAGTGGAVQYF